This TCR beta chain was recovered during a study of human T cells and chemical hapten exposure. Points from the study as a whole: TCRs whose frequency exceeded 1 in 1000 remained the same following DPC sensitization.

The library attached unique molecular identifiers to individual cDNA molecules. Via MiXCR, TCRdb re-called the RACE reads, giving one row per CDR3 protein. The table has 300,000 to 400,000 distinct CDR3 sequences, roughly 4.6% seen once. Time point specified: pre-sensitization, week 0. Treatment of the sample: therapeutic diphenylcyclopropenone sensitization with weekly scalp DPC. This clonotype was seen a handful of times. Its antigen is not identified. V shed 2 bases and J shed 0 bases, with 13 bases lying between them. Germline values: CDR1 MNHEY, CDR2 SVGEGT. This CDR3 is 16 amino acids long. V and J are TRBV6-2 or TRBV6-3 and TRBJ1-1; D is unresolved. The source material was whole blood, sampled in connection with sensitization to the hapten diphenylcyclopropenone (DPC). This TCR came from a woman aged 45-60 years with alopecia areata. Some clones in this sample may be carry-over from other donors' samples. The CDR3 DNA reads TGTGCCAGCAGTTACGATATGTCCTCCTTGAACACTGAAGCTTTCTTT. This translates into CASSYDMSSLNTEAFF.